This TCR beta chain was sequenced for a study of shared clonotypes between healthy human individuals. Study context: For every donor, three CD4 naive, three CD4 memory, two CD8 naive and one CD8 memory plates were used.

CDR1 is SGHRS, CDR2 YFSETQ, per germline. This CDR3 is built from 13 residues. Between the trimmed V and J ends, which lost 0 bases and 6 bases, there was a span of 9 bases. Cells designated naive CD8 were CD45RO-negative and were positively selected for CCR7, with terminally differentiated effector memory CD45RA+ cells excluded. Study outcomes and limitations: The study drew on few donors, limiting represented genetic and exposure-history diversity.

With regard to this clone: The antigen is not known.

Every subset had its genomic DNA shared out evenly among several immunoSEQ plates. Profiling relied on immunoSEQ multiplex PCR, and the TCRdb table lists in-frame clones only, not all of them. The sample shows approximately 600,000 clones, approximately 96% of them seen only once. This sequence was found in a woman in her twenties or thirties in good health. Sequences were obtained from naive CD8+ T cells sorted from blood. The chain recombines TRBV5-1 with TRBJ1-2; D perhaps matches TRBD1 (6 bases). DNA of the CDR3: TGCGCCAGCAGCTTGGGGACAGAGGATGGCTACACCTTC. It specifies CASSLGTEDGYTF.